This T cell receptor beta chain was obtained from a study of shared clonotypes between healthy human individuals. Sequencing was performed on unsorted PBMC DNA using ten immunoSEQ deep assay plates. This table comes from immunoSEQ multiplex PCR, and its TCRdb copy is limited to in-frame clones, with some not included. This sample has approximately 500,000 clones, with 60% to 80% found just once. V lost 5 bases to trimming and J lost 2 bases, with 12 bases between them. Germline V gene lookup returns CDR1 SEHNR and CDR2 FQNEAQ (reference sequence). The CDR3 contains 15 residues. The source material was PBMCs. The receptor was isolated from a woman in her thirties or forties in good health. Some clones in this sample may be carry-over from other donors' samples. The V gene is TRBV7-9, the J gene TRBJ2-2, with D hard to call. CDR3 in amino acids: CASSVRLGNTGELFF. DNA for the CDR3: TGTGCCAGCAGCGTAAGACTTGGAAACACCGGGGAGCTGTTTTTT.